One sample yielded the 16 T cell receptor beta chains listed below, sequenced in a study of T cell responses to AZD1222 COVID-19 vaccine. Clones were read by immunoSEQ multiplex PCR, and TCRdb kept only the in-frame ones, dropping some. The data contain 90,000 to 120,000 clones, around 92% of them singletons. The source material was peripheral blood, sampled 28 days after the second AZD1222 dose. The origin of the receptors is an adult who received the AZD1222 COVID-19 vaccine.

V is TRBV18 and J is TRBJ1-6; 9 bases line up with TRBD1. J was trimmed by 19 bases and V by 3 bases; bases with no gene match: 10. CDR1 and CDR2 (germline): KGHSH, LQKENI. The CDR3 runs 13 residues. CDR3 region: CASSPQTGGISHF. DNA of the CDR3: TGTGCCAGCTCACCGCAAACAGGGGGCATTTCTCACTTT. Full variable domain (remainder filled in from reference TRBV18 and TRBJ1-6): NAGVMQNPRHLVRRRGQEARLRCSPMKGHSHVYWYRQLPEEGLKFMVYLQKENIIDESGMPKERFSAEFPKEGPSILRIQQVVRGDSAAYFCASSPQTGGISHFGNGTRLTVT.

The chain combines TRBV6-5 with TRBJ2-7; 11 positions agree with TRBD2. Germline CDR1 reads MNHEY; CDR2 reads SVGAGI. The CDR3 spans 15 residues. The CDR3 loop is CSTGLAGGVGYEQYF. CDR3 DNA: TGTTCAACGGGGCTAGCGGGAGGAGTGGGCTACGAGCAGTACTTC.

The chain combines TRBV28 with TRBJ2-7; D ambiguous. The germline V gene encodes CDR1 MDHEN and CDR2 SYDVKM. The CDR3 is 14 residues long. V was clipped by 2 bases and J by 6 bases, with 14 bases between them. The CDR3 sequence is CASSLTGPGGEQYF. The CDR3 DNA reads as TGTGCCAGCAGTTTAACTGGTCCGGGTGGCGAGCAGTACTTC.

The rearrangement joins TRBV28 to TRBJ2-7; TRBD1 or TRBD2 may be the D gene (5 bases each). Germline CDR1 reads MDHEN; CDR2 reads SYDVKM. The V gene lost 5 bases and the J gene lost 0 bases, with 14 bases spanning the gap. The CDR3 loop spans 15 amino acids. The CDR3 region is CASSPGTIASYEQYF. In DNA, the CDR3 is TGTGCCAGCAGTCCCGGGACCATCGCCTCCTACGAGCAGTACTTC.

Note on this clone: The junction and the germline gene differ at one end; a read error may be behind it. This chain uses TRBV6-2 or TRBV6-3 with TRBJ2-7; a possible D gene is TRBD1 (6 bases). The CDR3 has 14 residues. Germline V gives CDR1 MNHEY, CDR2 SVGEGT. CDR3 DNA sequence: TGTGCCAGCAGTAAGGACAGTTTATCCTACAAGCAGTACTTC. Amino acids: CASSKDSLSYKQYF.

The chain combines TRBV14 with TRBJ2-7, with D tentatively TRBD1 (5 bases). From germline, CDR1 is SGHDN and CDR2 FVKESK. This CDR3 region has 13 residues. Trimming took off 4 bases at V and 6 bases at J, with 13 bases between the two ends. In DNA form, the CDR3 reads TGTGCCAGCAGCCCGATAGGGGAAGGCGAGCAGTACTTC. Translation: CASSPIGEGEQYF.

The chain joins TRBV27 to TRBJ2-5, with D unresolved. V lost 5 bases to trimming and J lost 9 bases, with 19 bases between them. The CDR3 is 14 amino acids. Germline V CDR1 and CDR2: MNHEY, SMNVEV (reference sequence). As DNA, the CDR3 is TGTGCCAGCAGTCCAAAGGCCGCGGTTGGGGCCCAGTACTTC. Protein sequence: CASSPKAAVGAQYF.

The chain couples TRBV5-1 to TRBJ1-4, with D possibly matching TRBD1 (6 bases). CDR1 and CDR2 from the germline V gene are SGHRS and YFSETQ. CDR3 length: 15 amino acids. Trimming pared 4 bases from V and 3 bases from J, leaving 13 bases between. The CDR3 region has the DNA TGCGCCAGCAGCCCACAGGGATTGGCTAATGAAAAACTGTTTTTT. This translates into CASSPQGLANEKLFF.

The chain employs TRBV19 and TRBJ2-7, with TRBD1 matching 8 bases. From germline, CDR1 is LNHDA and CDR2 SQIVND (reference sequence). V was clipped by 4 bases and J by 1 base; unmatched bases: 9. CDR3 length: 16 residues. The CDR3 protein is CASSSRDRGPSYEQYF. The CDR3 DNA follows: TGTGCCAGTAGTAGCCGTGACAGGGGCCCATCCTACGAGCAGTACTTC.

Only a few counts were recorded for this clone. This chain connects TRBV19 to TRBJ2-7; TRBD1 agrees at 7 bases. Trimming cost V 4 bases and J 0 bases; bases outside gene matches: 6. The CDR3 runs to 15 residues. Germline-derived CDR1 and CDR2 are LNHDA and SQIVND (reference sequence). CDR3 DNA sequence: TGTGCCAGTAGTAAGGACAGGAGCGACTCCTACGAGCAGTACTTC. Its protein is CASSKDRSDSYEQYF.

This rearrangement joins TRBV7-9 to TRBJ2-5; 9 bases align to TRBD2. The CDR3 has 17 residues. The V segment lost 3 bases and the J segment 4 bases; nucleotides outside the gene matches: 12. Germline CDR1 is SEHNR and CDR2 is FQNEAQ (reference sequence). CDR3 amino acids: CASSLIGGTSFRETQYF. The DNA for the CDR3 is TGTGCCAGCAGCTTGATTGGCGGGACTAGCTTCAGAGAGACCCAGTACTTC.

This clone showed up just a few times. The chain carries TRBV9 and TRBJ2-3, with 9 bases that match TRBD2. With V trimmed by 3 bases and J by 2 bases, 4 bases remained unmatched. Per germline, CDR1 SGDLS and CDR2 YYNGEE. The CDR3 has 15 residues. This CDR3 is CASSETSGITDTQYF. CDR3 in DNA: TGTGCCAGCAGCGAGACTAGCGGTATCACAGATACGCAGTATTTT.

V usage is TRBV12-3 or TRBV12-4 and J usage is TRBJ2-7; D is undetermined. The V end was cut by 4 bases, the J end by 3 bases, with 4 bases between. CDR3 length: 11 amino acids. CDR3 sequence (DNA): TGTGCCAGCAGTTCCCGCTACGAGCAGTACTTC. This translates into CASSSRYEQYF.

The gene calls are TRBV5-4 and TRBJ2-7; D is possibly TRBD2 (6 bases). V lost 3 bases, J lost 4 bases, and 20 bases lay in between. Germline values: CDR1 SGHNT, CDR2 YYREEE (reference sequence). This CDR3 spans 16 amino acids. The CDR3 loop reads CASSSRRASDGYEQYF. The CDR3 DNA follows: TGTGCCAGCAGCTCGAGGCGGGCTAGCGACGGGTACGAGCAGTACTTC.

The rearrangement uses TRBV2 and TRBJ2-5; 10 bases match TRBD2. V shed 3 bases and J 4 bases; nucleotides not matched to a gene: 5. This CDR3 has 15 amino acids. Germline CDR1 and CDR2: SNHLY and FYNNEI. The CDR3 DNA sequence: TGTGCCAGCAGTGATAGATTAGCGGGGGGAGAGACCCAGTACTTC. Translated: CASSDRLAGGETQYF.

This chain connects TRBV4-2 to TRBJ1-1; D remains unclear. Trimming took off 0 bases at V and 4 bases at J, with 9 bases between the two ends. CDR1 and CDR2 from the germline V gene are LGHNA and YNFKEQ. The CDR3 contains 14 residues. The DNA of the CDR3 is TGTGCCAGCAGCCAAGAGAGAGTTGGCACTGAAGCTTTCTTT. It codes for CASSQERVGTEAFF.